The subject of this entry is one T cell receptor beta chain. Its antigen target is currently unknown. Base qualities were left out, and no much larger clone turns up one base away. The entry originates in a study of shared T cell receptors in the human thymus (dated by TCRdb to the early 2020s). Background on the whole study: The study examined how self-reactive, shared T-cell receptor alpha chains are generated in the human thymus.

For CDR1 and CDR2, the germline V gene lists MNHEY and SVGAGI. A distance of 12 bases separates the germline ends of V and J, which lose 3 bases and 6 bases respectively. From cysteine to phenylalanine, the CDR3 is 14 amino acids long. CDR3 DNA only is kept here, 42 bases in frame from base 1. The library was built by means of the immunoSEQ multiplex PCR assay. Not all clones reach the TCRdb copy of this immuneACCESS table, which keeps in-frame sequences only. Checked studies attribute under half of the gap to unresolved V genes and leave the rest unexplained. The sample table records about 730,000 clones; around 85% of these occur just once. The ten largest account for roughly 0.01% of the sample. These data also formed part of another study, on human thymus T cells. The second investigation adds: In Finland, the donors were immunologically healthy infants who were having open corrective cardiac surgery for congenital heart defects. Thymus tissue was collected as surgical resects that were removed during corrective cardiac surgery. Biased V and J gene segment usage appeared to be present in both thymic and peripheral blood repertoires. Highly overlapping thymic TCR repertoires among unrelated individuals were reported in the related research. The study described the TCR alpha and beta repertoires in fewer than 10 infant thymus samples and a handful of matching peripheral blood samples. Donor ages ranged from 7 to 244 days, and the cohort comprised six or seven male and a couple of female infants. Thymocytes were freed from the tissue by mechanical means and kept at -70 degrees C as pellets of roughly 8.5-31 million cells. A QIAsymphony instrument was used to extract genomic DNA from the frozen cell pellets. Using the immunoSEQ multiplex PCR assay, the TCRB and TCRAD loci were amplified from a standardized quantity of quality-controlled genomic DNA. The amplicons spanned the V(D)J region and were long enough to cover the CDR3 and allow V and J genes to be identified. Amplicon sequencing was performed on an Illumina platform through the commercial immunoSEQ service. Primer bias and sequencing errors were corrected as previously described, and TCRAD and TCRB were defined on the basis of the IMGT database. The repertoires were analysed using immunoSEQ Analyzer 3.0 and VDJTools for basic statistics, V/J segment usage, diversity estimates, rarefaction and pairwise overlap. To estimate diversity, the Chao1, ChaoE, Efron-Thisted, Shannon and inverse Simpson indices were applied, and diversity was also estimated on datasets down-sampled to the smallest sample. Repertoire overlap was determined by strict matching of CDR3 nucleotide sequence, V gene and J gene, and Jaccard-based multidimensional scaling clustering was applied. On average, thymus samples yielded 800,000 or so unique TCRB clonotypes, whereas blood samples yielded about 84,000.

Sequenced material: thymocytes. The chain uses TRBV6-5 and TRBJ1-5; the D gene is possibly TRBD1, with 5 bases matching. The TCR originated in a girl less than two years old with a congenital heart defect. Donor details come from another sample of the same person, matched by shared clones. The sequenced DNA is TGTGCCAGCAGTTATACAGGCCCTTTTCAGCCCCAGCATTTT. Translation gives CASSYTGPFQPQHF.